The clone carrying this T cell receptor beta chain has a handful of counts. The target antigen is unknown. This sample was taken from a study of blood T cells in healthy people across ages. A second PCR of about 7 to 12 cycles used a sample-barcoded 5' primer and a J-beta primer mix. TCRdb independently ran MiXCR on the 5' RACE reads; one entry per CDR3 protein. The profile shows some 900,000 distinct CDR3 sequences, around 46% of them singletons. Study-level findings and limits: Reliance upon unsorted PBMCs precluded definitive naive versus antigen-experienced comparison.

Sequenced input: blood. The TCR originated in a man under 40 in good health.

In DNA, the CDR3 is TGTGCCACCAGTGATTCGACTAGAGCATTGGAGACCCAGTACTTC. Its protein is CATSDSTRALETQYF. The chain carries TRBV24-1 and TRBJ2-5; D may be TRBD2 (6 bases). V was clipped by 2 bases and J by 5 bases, with 14 bases between them. This CDR3 is built from 15 residues. Per the germline V gene, CDR1 is KGHDR and CDR2 is SFDVKD.